This passage covers 10 T cell receptor beta chains from one sample sequenced in a study of T cell responses to AZD1222 COVID-19 vaccine. Produced via immunoSEQ multiplex PCR; TCRdb's table is partial and in-frame only. This table holds some 170,000 clones, 85% to 90% found once. The sequences come from peripheral blood, collected on day 0 of AZD1222 vaccination. The origin of the receptors is an adult in good health.

V gene TRBV7-8 combines with J gene TRBJ2-1; the D call may be TRBD1 or TRBD2 (5 bases each). In germline, CDR1 is SGHVS, CDR2 FQNEAQ. CDR3 length: 15 residues. V lost 1 base to trimming and J lost 12 bases, with 19 bases between them. The chain's CDR3 is CASSLVGGGSQVQFF. The CDR3 DNA is TGTGCCAGCAGCTTAGTGGGTGGGGGTTCACAAGTGCAGTTCTTC.

The CDR3 DNA reads as TGTGCCAGCAGCCAAGCTTCAGGGTTTGGGTATCGGTACTTC. Amino acid sequence: CASSQASGFGYRYF. The chain links TRBV3-1 (or the pseudogene TRBV3-2) to TRBJ2-5; weak D call: TRBD1 (5 bases). Germline V gives CDR1 LGHDT, CDR2 YNNKEL (reference sequence). The CDR3 totals 14 residues. V dropped 1 base and J dropped 13 bases, with 19 bases sitting between them.

The chain has TRBV28 and TRBJ1-2; 7 positions agree with TRBD1. Trimming removed 7 bases from V and 0 bases from J; junction bases left unmatched: 8. CDR1 is MDHEN, CDR2 SYDVKM, per germline. The CDR3 is 15 residues long. DNA for the CDR3: TGTGCCAGCAAGGGCGGGACAGTAACTAACTATGGCTACACCTTC. This sequence encodes CASKGGTVTNYGYTF.

This rearrangement joins TRBV5-4 to TRBJ2-2; perhaps TRBD1 as D (6 bases). Germline-derived CDR1 and CDR2 are SGHNT and YYREEE (reference sequence). This CDR3 is built from 14 residues. V was cut by 1 base and J by 4 bases, with 8 bases left in between. CDR3 in DNA: TGTGCCAGCAGCTTGAAAGGGGGCACCGGGGAGCTGTTTTTT. Its translation is CASSLKGGTGELFF.

The chain is built from TRBV3-1 (or the pseudogene TRBV3-2) and TRBJ2-7; TRBD2 is a possible D gene (6 bases). Germline V lookup: CDR1 LGHDT, CDR2 YNNKEL (reference sequence). The CDR3 totals 13 residues. Deletions cut 0 bases from V and 6 bases from J, with 9 bases between. The DNA of the CDR3 is TGTGCCAGCAGCCAAGATTTCGGGGGCGAGCAGTACTTC. It encodes CASSQDFGGEQYF.

The chain recombines TRBV9 with TRBJ1-1; D remains unclear. Trimming shortened V by 3 bases and J by 1 base, and 7 bases separated the two germline ends. The CDR3 runs 13 residues. Germline CDR1 and CDR2: SGDLS and YYNGEE. The DNA for the CDR3 is TGTGCCAGCAGCGCGCTGCAGAACACTGAAGCTTTCTTT. Its protein product is CASSALQNTEAFF.

The rearrangement joins TRBV30 to TRBJ1-1; 7 bases are shared with TRBD1. The germline CDR1 and CDR2 sequences are GTSNPN and SVGIG (reference sequence). J gave up 5 bases and V 3 bases, and 6 bases lay outside the gene matches. This CDR3 has 13 residues. CDR3 sequence: CAWRTGFRTEAFF. CDR3 bases: TGTGCCTGGAGGACAGGGTTTAGGACTGAAGCTTTCTTT.

The chain uses TRBV15 and TRBJ1-5, with a tentative D call TRBD1 (6 bases). There are 15 residues in the CDR3. V was pared by 5 bases and J by 9 bases, with 20 bases between. Germline V gene data show CDR1 as LNHNV and CDR2 as YYDKDF (reference sequence). CDR3 sequence (DNA): TGTGCCACCAGCGGTAATACAGGGTCTCAGGGGCCCCAGCATTTT. Its translation: CATSGNTGSQGPQHF.

This sequence joins TRBV28 and TRBJ1-6, with TRBD1 as a possible D gene (5 bases). The germline CDR1 and CDR2 sequences are MDHEN and SYDVKM. The V gene lost 3 bases and the J gene lost 16 bases, with 13 bases spanning the gap. This CDR3 has 12 residues. CDR3 in DNA: TGTGCCAGCAGTTTGCCGGGACGCCGTCTCCACTTT. Its translation is CASSLPGRRLHF.

This clone was recorded only once. The gene calls are TRBV4-1 and TRBJ2-4, with D possibly TRBD1 on 6 matching bases. V was cut by 1 base and J by 4 bases, with 32 bases left in between. From germline, CDR1 is MGHRA and CDR2 YSYEKL. This CDR3 contains 22 residues. CDR3 nucleotides: TGCGCCAGCAGCCAAGTTAGAGGGGGAACCATGACAGCGCCTGTCGGGAAAAACATTCAGTACTTC. It codes for CASSQVRGGTMTAPVGKNIQYF.